This is a list of T cell receptor beta chains from one sample in a study of T cell repertoires in cytomegalovirus infection. Antigen specificity for these receptors is unknown. From the reads, TCRdb called clonotypes with MiXCR, one entry per CDR3 protein. The data contain 450,000 to 550,000 distinct CDR3 sequences, about two fifths of them singletons. Here the sequenced sample was cultured PBMCs, taken from culture after CMV antigen stimulation. The receptors come from a human donor in good health (CMV status not recorded). Some clones in this sample may be carry-over from other donors' samples. CDR3s include the opening cysteine and the closing phenylalanine or tryptophan. D genes are given only for firm matches. Only part of the rows carry a size: once, few, many, or a class if the clone is expanded.

J gene | D gene | clone size | V gene | CDR3 protein | CDR3 DNA
TRBJ2-5 | - | - | TRBV23-1 | CASSQDSDYQETQYF | TGCGCCAGCAGTCAAGACAGTGACTACCAAGAGACCCAGTACTTC
TRBJ1-3 | - | few | TRBV12-3/TRBV12-4 | CASSPPRPIDTIYF | TGTGCCAGCAGTCCCCCCCGGCCCATCGACACCATATATTTT
TRBJ1-2 | TRBD1 | - | TRBV4-2 | CASSQDSRTGGVYGYTF | TGTGCCAGCAGCCAAGATAGTAGGACAGGGGGTGTCTATGGCTACACCTTC
TRBJ2-1 | - | - | TRBV18 | CASSLVSRAYNEQFF | TGTGCCAGCTCACTGGTTTCGAGGGCCTACAATGAGCAGTTCTTC
TRBJ1-1 | - | - | TRBV7-8 | CASSLPVTEAFF | TGTGCCAGCAGCTTACCGGTCACTGAAGCTTTCTTT
TRBJ2-5 | - | - | TRBV7-3 | CASSESGLETQYF | TGTGCCAGCAGCGAATCCGGGTTAGAGACCCAGTACTTC
TRBJ2-3 | - | - | TRBV28 | CATNNYRAGTDTQYF | TGTGCCACCAACAACTATAGGGCGGGCACAGATACGCAGTATTTT
TRBJ2-1 | TRBD2 | - | TRBV19 | CASGLAGGKSLLAYNEQFF | TGTGCCAGCGGACTAGCGGGGGGCAAATCACTTCTCGCCTACAATGAGCAGTTCTTC
TRBJ1-3 | - | - | TRBV12-5 | CASDRWGNTIYF | TGTGCTAGTGACCGCTGGGGAAACACCATATATTTT
TRBJ1-3 | - | - | TRBV12-3/TRBV12-4 | CASSRVSGNTIYF | TGTGCCAGCAGCAGGGTTTCTGGAAACACCATATATTTT
TRBJ2-1 | TRBD2 | - | TRBV20-1 | CSALEAGGNYNEQFF | TGCAGTGCCCTTGAAGCGGGAGGCAACTACAATGAGCAGTTCTTC
TRBJ1-6 | - | few | TRBV7-3 | CASSFGHYSPLHF | TGTGCCAGCAGCTTCGGCCATTATTCACCCCTCCACTTT